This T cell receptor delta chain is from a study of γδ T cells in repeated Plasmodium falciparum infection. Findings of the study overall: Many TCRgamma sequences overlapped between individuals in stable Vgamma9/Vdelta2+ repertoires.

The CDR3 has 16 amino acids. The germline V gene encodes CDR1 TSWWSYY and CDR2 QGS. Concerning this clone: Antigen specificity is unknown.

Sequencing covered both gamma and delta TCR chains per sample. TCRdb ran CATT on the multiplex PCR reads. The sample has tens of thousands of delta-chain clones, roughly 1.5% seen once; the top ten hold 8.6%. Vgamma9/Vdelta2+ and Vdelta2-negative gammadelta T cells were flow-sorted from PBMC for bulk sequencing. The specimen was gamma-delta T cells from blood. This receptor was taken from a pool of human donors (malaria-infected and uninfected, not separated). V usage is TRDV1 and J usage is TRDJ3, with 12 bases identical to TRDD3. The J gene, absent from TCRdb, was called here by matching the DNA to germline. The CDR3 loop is CAGYWGIPWDTRQMFF. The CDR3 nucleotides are TGTGCGGGATACTGGGGGATACCCTGGGACACCCGACAGATGTTTTTC.